Shown below are 27 T cell receptor beta chains from a single sample sequenced in a study of shared clonotypes between healthy human individuals. Clones were read by immunoSEQ multiplex PCR, and TCRdb kept only the in-frame ones, dropping some. Of approximately 2,300,000 clones in the sample, roughly 90% were seen once. Sequencing was performed on naive CD4+ T cells from PBMCs. The subset: CD45RA+ positively selected. The source is a man younger than 30 in good health. Some clones in this sample may be carry-over from other donors' samples.

The rearrangement uses TRBV28 and TRBJ2-3; D might be TRBD1 (7 bases). This CDR3 is 15 amino acids long. Looked up from germline, CDR1 is MDHEN and CDR2 is SYDVKM. V gave up 5 bases and J gave up 2 bases, with 14 bases separating them. The CDR3 DNA sequence: TGTGCCAGCAGTCCCAGGGGGGCATTCACAGATACGCAGTATTTT. Its protein product is CASSPRGAFTDTQYF. The complete variable domain, with remaining parts taken from reference TRBV28 and TRBJ2-3, reads DVKVTQSSRYLVKRTGEKVFLECVQDMDHENMFWYRQDPGLGLRLIYFSYDVKMKEKGDIPEGYSVSREKKERFSLILESASTNQTSMYLCASSPRGAFTDTQYFGPGTRLTVL.

This sequence joins TRBV5-6 and TRBJ2-5, with D possibly being TRBD2 (6 bases). V was trimmed by 4 bases and J by 7 bases, leaving 17 bases between them. This CDR3 spans 14 amino acids. The V gene's germline CDR1 is SGHDT and CDR2 YYEEEE. The CDR3 here is CASSGGYVGWTQYF. The CDR3 DNA follows: TGTGCCAGCAGCGGGGGGTATGTAGGGTGGACCCAGTACTTC.

The rearrangement uses TRBV19 and TRBJ2-6; D ambiguous. Germline V gives CDR1 LNHDA, CDR2 SQIVND (reference sequence). The V and J ends lost 2 bases and 6 bases respectively, with 5 bases between them. CDR3 length: 13 residues. CDR3 residues: CASSIQAANVLTF. The CDR3 DNA is TGTGCCAGTAGTATACAAGCGGCCAACGTCCTGACTTTC.

The rearrangement joins TRBV18 to TRBJ2-2; D is undetermined. The ends were cut back, 5 bases at V and 2 bases at J, with 6 bases in the middle. The CDR3 contains 13 residues. The germline V gene has CDR1 KGHSH and CDR2 LQKENI. CDR3 residues: CASSSLNTGELFF. CDR3 DNA sequence: TGTGCCAGCTCATCCCTAAACACCGGGGAGCTGTTTTTT. The variable domain in full, with the rest retrieved from reference TRBV18 and TRBJ2-2, is NAGVMQNPRHLVRRRGQEARLRCSPMKGHSHVYWYRQLPEEGLKFMVYLQKENIIDESGMPKERFSAEFPKEGPSILRIQQVVRGDSAAYFCASSSLNTGELFFGEGSRLTVL.

The chain has TRBV19 and TRBJ2-7, with D perhaps matching TRBD2 (7 bases). Trimming removed 5 bases from V and 3 bases from J, with 11 bases in between. CDR3 size: 13 residues. Germline CDR1 reads LNHDA; CDR2 reads SQIVND (reference sequence). The CDR3 bases are TGTGCCAGTAGTGGGGGGGCGCTCTACGAGCAGTACTTC. Its translation: CASSGGALYEQYF.

This chain joins TRBV19 and TRBJ2-5, with TRBD2 identical over 7 bases. This CDR3 spans 16 amino acids. The V segment lost 3 bases and the J segment 5 bases; nucleotides outside the gene matches: 12. Germline lookup yields CDR1 LNHDA and CDR2 SQIVND (reference sequence). CDR3 sequence: CASSIRPAGRWETQYF. The CDR3 nucleotides read TGTGCCAGTAGTATTCGGCCAGCGGGAAGGTGGGAGACCCAGTACTTC.

The chain couples TRBV7-9 to TRBJ2-7; D tentatively reads TRBD1 or TRBD2 (5 bases each). CDR3 length: 16 amino acids. V was clipped by 3 bases and J by 0 bases, with 15 bases between them. Germline V lookup: CDR1 SEHNR, CDR2 FQNEAQ (reference sequence). CDR3 coding DNA: TGTGCCAGCAGCTTGGCGGGCCAGGGCCTCTCCTACGAGCAGTACTTC. Amino acid sequence: CASSLAGQGLSYEQYF. The whole variable domain, remainder taken from reference TRBV7-9 and TRBJ2-7, is DTGVSQNPRHKITKRGQNVTFRCDPISEHNRLYWYRQTLGQGPEFLTYFQNEAQLEKSRLLSDRFSAERPKGSFSTLEIQRTEQGDSAMYLCASSLAGQGLSYEQYFGPGTRLTVT.

V and J are TRBV29-1 and TRBJ1-2; possibly TRBD1 for D (5 bases). CDR1 is SQVTM, CDR2 ANQGSEA, per germline. Trimming took off 3 bases at V and 1 base at J, with 15 bases between the two ends. This CDR3 is built from 15 residues. The CDR3 DNA reads TGCAGCGTTGAGAGGGCAGGGAGAGGTAACTATGGCTACACCTTC. Its translation is CSVERAGRGNYGYTF.

The chain carries TRBV6-1 and TRBJ1-5; TRBD1 matches 7 bases. After removal of 4 bases from V and 0 bases from J, the junction contained 6 bases not matched to a gene. Per the germline V gene, CDR1 is MNHNS and CDR2 is SASEGT. The CDR3 consists of 16 residues. CDR3 DNA: TGTGCCAGCAGTGCAGACAGGGTTTATAGCAATCAGCCCCAGCATTTT. Translating gives CASSADRVYSNQPQHF.

The rearrangement links TRBV4-2 to TRBJ2-2; 7 bases match TRBD1. The CDR3 extends over 15 amino acids. Germline trimming cut 4 bases from V and 6 bases from J; bases unmatched to any gene: 8. CDR1 is LGHNA, CDR2 YNFKEQ, per germline. This chain's CDR3 is CASSRLRQGPGELFF. The CDR3 coding sequence is TGTGCCAGCAGCCGATTAAGACAGGGTCCCGGGGAGCTGTTTTTT.

This chain uses TRBV11-3 with TRBJ2-5; 7 nucleotides agree with TRBD2. This CDR3 region has 16 residues. Looked up from germline, CDR1 is SGHNT and CDR2 is YENEEA. V gave up 1 base and J gave up 2 bases; unmatched junction bases: 7. CDR3 region: CASSLGLAGIQETQYF. As DNA, the CDR3 is TGTGCCAGCAGCTTAGGGTTAGCGGGTATACAAGAGACCCAGTACTTC.

The rearrangement uses TRBV4-2 and TRBJ2-3; 12 nucleotides agree with TRBD2. The trim removed 2 bases at V and 4 bases at J, leaving 7 bases unmatched. Germline CDR1 and CDR2: LGHNA and YNFKEQ. There are 17 residues in the CDR3. CDR3 loop: CASSQFKTSGSADTQYF. CDR3 coding DNA: TGTGCCAGCAGCCAATTCAAGACTAGCGGGAGTGCAGATACGCAGTATTTT.

This clone has a handful of counts. The chain joins TRBV9 to TRBJ1-1; TRBD1 matches at 8 bases. CDR1 is SGDLS, CDR2 YYNGEE, per germline. The CDR3 has 12 amino acids. With 2 bases clipped from V and 9 bases from J, the junction kept 3 bases outside the gene matches. This CDR3 is CASSVTGGKAFF. CDR3 nucleotide sequence: TGTGCCAGCAGCGTTACAGGGGGTAAAGCTTTCTTT.

V usage is TRBV7-2 and J usage is TRBJ1-2; TRBD1 might be the D (5 bases). V dropped 3 bases and J dropped 2 bases, with 16 bases sitting between them. This CDR3 region has 16 residues. Germline CDR1 reads SGHTA; CDR2 reads FQGNSA. For the CDR3, the DNA is TGTGCCAGCAGCTTTGTCTCCGGGACGTCCAACTATGGCTACACCTTC. Protein product: CASSFVSGTSNYGYTF.

The chain combines TRBV5-1 with TRBJ1-4, with D maybe TRBD1 (6 bases). With 4 bases removed from V and 4 bases from J, the gap between germline ends came to 14 bases. Germline V gene lookup returns CDR1 SGHRS and CDR2 YFSETQ. The CDR3 is 15 amino acids. This CDR3 reads CASSNRDTFNEKLFF. The CDR3 region has the DNA TGCGCCAGCAGCAACCGGGACACCTTTAATGAAAAACTGTTTTTT.

This clone appeared a single time. The chain combines TRBV4-3 with TRBJ2-3; TRBD1 matches 7 bases. With V trimmed by 2 bases and J by 3 bases, 8 bases remained unmatched. This CDR3 comprises 16 residues. The germline V gene encodes CDR1 LGHNA and CDR2 YSLEER. Here the CDR3 DNA reads TGCGCCAGCAGCCAAACAAGACAGGGAAGGACAGATACGCAGTATTTT. Translated: CASSQTRQGRTDTQYF.

This chain's CDR3 is CASSRDRADNEQFF. The CDR3 DNA follows: TGCGCCAGCAGCCGGGACAGGGCTGACAATGAGCAGTTCTTC. The chain combines TRBV5-1 with TRBJ2-1; 9 nucleotides agree with TRBD1. The CDR3 has 14 amino acids. After removal of 4 bases from V and 5 bases from J, the junction contained 4 bases not matched to a gene. Germline-derived CDR1 and CDR2 are SGHRS and YFSETQ. The full variable domain, rest sourced from reference TRBV5-1 and TRBJ2-1, is KAGVTQTPRYLIKTRGQQVTLSCSPISGHRSVSWYQQTPGQGLQFLFEYFSETQRNKGNFPGRFSGRQFSNSRSEMNVSTLELGDSALYLCASSRDRADNEQFFGPGTRLTVL.

The V and J genes are TRBV4-1 and TRBJ1-4; a possible D gene is TRBD1 (5 bases). V shed 1 base and J shed 7 bases, with 13 bases lying between them. The V gene's germline CDR1 is MGHRA and CDR2 YSYEKL. The CDR3 length is 15 residues. CDR3 DNA sequence: TGCGCCAGCAGCCAAGCGCCCATTGGGGGTGAAAAACTGTTTTTT. This translates into CASSQAPIGGEKLFF.

CDR3 sequence reads: CASSREGTGGEKLFF. CDR3 bases: TGCGCCAGCAGCCGGGAGGGGACAGGGGGAGAAAAACTGTTTTTT. This sequence joins TRBV5-1 and TRBJ1-4; 11 bases match TRBD1. Germline loops: CDR1 SGHRS, CDR2 YFSETQ. The CDR3 is made up of 15 amino acids. V shed 4 bases and J 8 bases; nucleotides not matched to a gene: 7.

The rearrangement links TRBV28 to TRBJ1-2, with D maybe TRBD1 (6 bases). The CDR3 runs 15 residues. The germline CDR1 and CDR2 sequences are MDHEN and SYDVKM. The ends were cut back, 4 bases at V and 8 bases at J, with 20 bases in the middle. The CDR3 protein is CASSSLRGHSGGYTF. CDR3 bases: TGTGCCAGCAGTTCCCTCCGGGGGCACTCTGGGGGCTACACCTTC.

This clone has just one count. V is TRBV9 and J is TRBJ2-3; 11 nucleotides line up with TRBD2. This CDR3 spans 19 amino acids. The V gene's germline CDR1 is SGDLS and CDR2 YYNGEE. With V trimmed by 2 bases and J by 0 bases, 11 bases remained unmatched. The chain's CDR3 is CASSVGASGRYYSTDTQYF. Written as DNA, the CDR3 is TGTGCCAGCAGCGTTGGGGCTAGCGGGAGGTATTACAGCACAGATACGCAGTATTTT.

The chain carries TRBV5-1 and TRBJ2-7; D unclear. Trimming left V 3 bases short and J 3 bases short, with 10 bases between. The germline CDR1 and CDR2 sequences are SGHRS and YFSETQ. This CDR3 region has 13 residues. The CDR3 nucleotides are TGCGCCAGCAGCTCCCCCGGCTACTACGAGCAGTACTTC. As protein: CASSSPGYYEQYF.

This clone was seen only once. The rearrangement uses TRBV29-1 and TRBJ2-2, with D perhaps TRBD1 (6 bases). CDR3 length: 13 residues. Germline V gene sequence: CDR1 SQVTM, CDR2 ANQGSEA. The V end was cut by 8 bases, the J end by 3 bases, with 13 bases between. The CDR3 sequence: CSYTGRYTGELFF. The CDR3 nucleotides read TGCAGCTACACAGGGAGATACACCGGGGAGCTGTTTTTT.

The chain combines TRBV9 with TRBJ2-3; no definite D call. The germline V gene has CDR1 SGDLS and CDR2 YYNGEE. CDR3 length: 13 amino acids. Trimming removed 0 bases from V and 6 bases from J, with 8 bases in between. The CDR3 loop reads CASSVAIADTQYF. CDR3 DNA sequence: TGTGCCAGCAGCGTAGCTATCGCTGATACGCAGTATTTT.

The chain links TRBV4-2 to TRBJ1-2; D may be TRBD1 (6 bases). V was trimmed by 5 bases and J by 10 bases, leaving 23 bases between them. The CDR3 contains 15 residues. The germline CDR1 and CDR2 sequences are LGHNA and YNFKEQ. The CDR3 protein is CASSGGDTILNAYTF. The CDR3 nucleotides are TGTGCCAGCAGCGGTGGGGACACCATTCTTAATGCCTACACCTTC.

The chain carries TRBV6-5 and TRBJ2-5, with 9 bases lining up with TRBD2. The CDR3 extends over 13 amino acids. With 6 bases clipped from V and 5 bases from J, the junction kept 4 bases outside the gene matches. CDR1 and CDR2 from the germline V gene are MNHEY and SVGAGI. CDR3 residues: CASRGAGGETQYF. For the CDR3, the DNA is TGTGCCAGCAGAGGAGCGGGAGGCGAGACCCAGTACTTC.

The rearrangement joins TRBV7-3 to TRBJ2-1; possibly TRBD2 for D (6 bases). Germline V gene data show CDR1 as SGHTA and CDR2 as FQGTGA. This CDR3 comprises 15 residues. Trimming removed 3 bases at V and 2 bases at J, with 11 bases between. The CDR3 spells CASSLGSGTYNEQFF. The CDR3 DNA reads as TGTGCCAGCAGCTTGGGTAGCGGTACCTACAATGAGCAGTTCTTC.